The entry below describes one TCR beta chain. Antigen: not known. The record originates from a study of cytomegalovirus exposure and HLA in healthy donors. The PCR had 60 Vbeta and 13 Jbeta primers. Assay used: immunoSEQ multiplex PCR; TCRdb lists only in-frame clones, some missing. This sample's clone table lists 70,000 to 75,000 clones. Study outcomes and limitations: Most of the TCR beta V segments (in an earlier analysis) were productive either about 87% or about 30% of the time.

Germline CDR1 is KGHSH and CDR2 is LQKENI. CDR3 length: 15 residues. V lost 1 base to trimming and J lost 5 bases; unmatched junction nucleotides: 4. The origin of this receptor is a female donor in good health and CMV-seropositive. The sequencing sample was made of PBMCs. J is TRBJ2-5 and V is TRBV18; 10 positions agree with TRBD1. The CDR3 DNA follows: TGTGCCAGCTCACCACGTGGACAGGGGGACGAGACCCAGTACTTC. This codes for CASSPRGQGDETQYF.